This is a list of T cell receptor beta chains from one sample in a study of control samples from healthy donors and cancer patients. Only in-frame clones appear in the TCRdb table, and some are missing; sequencing was by immunoSEQ multiplex PCR. The table lists approximately 160,000 clones, around 93% of them singletons. Sequencing input: blood. These receptors originate from a woman aged 55-69 years in good health. Each CDR3 is given with its conserved first and last residue.

v_gene | CDR3aa
TRBV19 | CASNRESGGANTGELFF
TRBV19 | CASSITRGNQPQHF
TRBV18 | CASSPLPGATDTQYF
TRBV11-2 | CASSVDPNYGYTF
TRBV5-1 | CASSPGQGITEAFF
TRBV29-1 | CSVAGQGNQPQHF
TRBV6-1 | CASRDRRASNYGYTF
TRBV9 | CASSVRGDVGGTEAFF
TRBV4-1 | CASSQGTLYTGELFF
TRBV7-8 | CASSIYREEAFF
TRBV6-5 | CASSRGTGAYEQYF
TRBV2 | CASSTLETQYF
TRBV10-3 | CAIMAGWGNTEAFF
TRBV19 | CASSKQGYGYTF
TRBV29-1 | CSVEADSGRVHF
TRBV7-2 | CASISGGASDTQYF
TRBV6-5 | CASSYLKRTVNYGYTF
TRBV7-8 | CASSLEGMGGRTAETQYF
TRBV27 | CASTTTQGVNSPLHF
TRBV6-6 | CASSLPSGNTIYF
TRBV7-3 | CASSLMPLAGGTDTQYF
TRBV7-9 | CASSLRFSSGGQNTGELFF
TRBV6-5 | CASSYDRNLGYGYTF
TRBV9 | CASSVAGSGEQFF
TRBV27 | CASSLSFGGPYGYTF
TRBV3-1/TRBV3-2 | CASSQEGYNSPLHF
TRBV7-2 | CASSLGDYEQYF
TRBV14 | CASSPLRGQGTYEQYF
TRBV19 | CASRRGFRGTEAFF
TRBV5-1 | CASSLGGGAGNEQFF
TRBV27 | CASSSQSRLAGYNEQFF
TRBV6-6 | CASSSDRGSNQPQHF
TRBV6-5 | CASRKDGKNIQYF
TRBV6-5 | CASSYRGGLMNTEAFF
TRBV10-3 | CAISADSYGYTF